The T cell receptor (beta chain) described here comes from a study of T cell changes during pregnancy in multiple sclerosis. Method: immunoSEQ multiplex PCR; TCRdb's copy keeps in-frame clones and lacks some. This table has approximately 85,000 clones, just over 90% appearing once. The sequencing here drew on peripheral blood, taken in the first trimester of pregnancy. This receptor was obtained from a female donor with multiple sclerosis, enrolled in a pregnancy study.

This chain's CDR3 is CASSVVGAPTEAFF. The DNA for the CDR3 is TGTGCCAGCAGTGTGGTGGGAGCCCCCACTGAAGCTTTCTTT. The chain combines TRBV25-1 with TRBJ1-1, with D unresolved. With 4 bases removed from V and 4 bases from J, the gap between germline ends came to 13 bases. The CDR3 loop spans 14 amino acids. CDR1 and CDR2 from the germline V gene are MGHDK and SYGVNS.